This is a list of T cell receptor beta chains from one sample in a study of control samples from healthy donors and cancer patients. Repertoires were generated with immunoSEQ multiplex PCR, while TCRdb's copy carries only in-frame clones and drops some. The sample comprises around 64,000 clones, roughly 87% of which are singletons, and around 5.1% rests with the top ten. The specimen was PBMCs. These TCRs come from a man aged 55 to 70 with colorectal cancer. Both conserved end residues are part of each CDR3. Fields, in order: D gene, J gene, V gene, clone size, CDR3 DNA, CDR3 protein. D genes are given only for firm matches. For some rows the clone size is stated as once, few or many, or as a class when expanded; others skip it.

d_gene: NA; j_gene: TRBJ2-5; v_gene: TRBV30; abundance: NA; CDR3nt: TGTGCCTGGAGTGCTGGGTGGGGTCTTAGGGCCCTACCCGAGACCCAGTACTTC; CDR3aa: CAWSAGWGLRALPETQYF
d_gene: NA; j_gene: TRBJ1-1; v_gene: TRBV29-1; abundance: few; CDR3nt: TGCAGCGAGAGCGAAGTGAACACTGAAGCTTTCTTT; CDR3aa: CSESEVNTEAFF
d_gene: NA; j_gene: TRBJ2-1; v_gene: TRBV5-5; abundance: NA; CDR3nt: TGTGCCAGCCCCTTTCCCGGGACACGGAAGATAAACAGCTCCTACAATGAGCAGTTCTTC; CDR3aa: CASPFPGTRKINSSYNEQFF
d_gene: NA; j_gene: TRBJ1-2; v_gene: TRBV7-8; abundance: NA; CDR3nt: TGTGCCAGCAGCTCGGGTATGGGGAGATGGGACTATGGCTACACCTTC; CDR3aa: CASSSGMGRWDYGYTF
d_gene: NA; j_gene: TRBJ2-2; v_gene: TRBV27; abundance: NA; CDR3nt: TGTGCCACCCGGCCCCTCAAGACCGGGGAGCTGTTTTTT; CDR3aa: CATRPLKTGELFF
d_gene: NA; j_gene: TRBJ2-3; v_gene: TRBV9; abundance: NA; CDR3nt: TGTGCCAGCAGCGTATTGCAGGGAAGCACAGATACGCAGTATTTT; CDR3aa: CASSVLQGSTDTQYF
d_gene: NA; j_gene: TRBJ1-6; v_gene: TRBV9; abundance: NA; CDR3nt: TGTGCCAGCAGCGTAGGACAGGATAATTCACCCCTCCACTTT; CDR3aa: CASSVGQDNSPLHF
d_gene: NA; j_gene: TRBJ2-2; v_gene: TRBV7-6; abundance: NA; CDR3nt: TGTGCCAGCAGCTTAGAGAGGACGCGTACGAACCCCGGGGAGCTGTTTTTT; CDR3aa: CASSLERTRTNPGELFF
d_gene: TRBD2; j_gene: TRBJ2-1; v_gene: TRBV5-4; abundance: NA; CDR3nt: TGTGCCAGCAGCTCCCGAGCTACTAGCGGGGGTGCCCTCAATGAGCAGTTCTTC; CDR3aa: CASSSRATSGGALNEQFF
d_gene: NA; j_gene: TRBJ2-3; v_gene: TRBV21-1; abundance: NA; CDR3nt: TGTGCCAGCAGCAAAAGTACACCGTTCGGTAGCGGGGGGGGTACAGATACGCAGTATTTT; CDR3aa: CASSKSTPFGSGGGTDTQYF
d_gene: TRBD2; j_gene: TRBJ2-3; v_gene: TRBV19; abundance: NA; CDR3nt: TGTGCCAGTAGTACTACTAGCGGGGGCCGGGGTACGCAGTATTTT; CDR3aa: CASSTTSGGRGTQYF
d_gene: NA; j_gene: TRBJ1-1; v_gene: TRBV7-9; abundance: NA; CDR3nt: TGTGCCAGCAGCTTAGGCAGGGCTGAAGCTTTCTTT; CDR3aa: CASSLGRAEAFF
d_gene: NA; j_gene: TRBJ2-7; v_gene: TRBV19; abundance: NA; CDR3nt: TGTGCCAGCCGGCGGGACAGTGGAGCCTACGAGCAGTACTTC; CDR3aa: CASRRDSGAYEQYF
d_gene: NA; j_gene: TRBJ1-5; v_gene: TRBV2; abundance: NA; CDR3nt: TGTGCCAGCAGTGAAATGGGCAATCAGCCCCAGCATTTT; CDR3aa: CASSEMGNQPQHF
d_gene: NA; j_gene: TRBJ1-1; v_gene: TRBV6-2/TRBV6-3; abundance: NA; CDR3nt: TGTGCCAGCAGTTACCAAAGGGGAACTGAAGCTTTCTTT; CDR3aa: CASSYQRGTEAFF
d_gene: NA; j_gene: TRBJ2-7; v_gene: TRBV30; abundance: NA; CDR3nt: TGTGCCTGGAGTGACTTTACCGAGCAGTACTTC; CDR3aa: CAWSDFTEQYF